A single TCR beta chain is shown here with its context. What it recognizes is unknown. Generated by immunoSEQ multiplex PCR, the TCRdb table keeps only in-frame clones and is missing some. The table shows 45,000 to 60,000 clones, with around 79% occurring only once. The data stem from a study of radiotherapy plus CTLA-4 blockade in lung cancer. The study's findings and limits: Early blood T cell clone changes and increased post-radiation serum interferon-beta were reportedly the strongest response predictors.

This CDR3 has 14 amino acids. The V gene's germline CDR1 is SGHDT and CDR2 YYEEEE. Unmatched junction bases numbered 7, after V lost 4 bases and J lost 5 bases. Sequences were derived from peripheral blood, sampled from a patient treated with radiotherapy plus ipilimumab. The gene calls are TRBV5-6 and TRBJ2-7; TRBD1 aligns across 9 bases. This TCR derives from a human donor with non-small cell lung cancer who had a complete response to radiotherapy plus ipilimumab. CDR3 DNA sequence: TGTGCCAGCAGCCCCGGACAGGGGAGGGACGAGCAGTACTTC. It yields the protein CASSPGQGRDEQYF.